Following are 5 T cell receptor beta chains from one sample sequenced in a study of cytomegalovirus exposure and HLA in healthy donors. The PCR had 60 Vbeta and 13 Jbeta primers. Sequencing used immunoSEQ multiplex PCR; TCRdb keeps in-frame clones, though not all of them. The table has 90,000 to 120,000 clones, under 80% seen once. The sample taken for sequencing was PBMCs. The receptors originated from a woman in her fifties or sixties in good health and CMV-seropositive.

This clone has only one observation. The chain is built from TRBV30 and TRBJ2-5, with TRBD1 matching over 7 bases. J was trimmed by 4 bases and V by 2 bases; bases with no gene match: 22. The germline V gene has CDR1 GTSNPN and CDR2 SVGIG (reference sequence). This CDR3 spans 19 amino acids. The CDR3 DNA is TGTGCCTGGAGTTCAGGACCTCGACAGGGCTGGGGTGTTGGAGAGACCCAGTACTTC. Its translation is CAWSSGPRQGWGVGETQYF.

This clone was recorded a few times. The V call is TRBV5-6, the J call TRBJ2-5; TRBD2 is a possible D gene (6 bases). V was shortened by 3 bases and J by 5 bases, with 17 bases between the two germline ends. Germline CDR1 reads SGHDT; CDR2 reads YYEEEE. The CDR3 sequence is 15 residues long. The CDR3 loop reads CASSYYRARGETQYF. For the CDR3, the DNA is TGTGCCAGCAGCTACTACCGGGCCCGGGGGGAGACCCAGTACTTC. The full variable domain, rest sourced from reference TRBV5-6 and TRBJ2-5, is DAGVTQSPTHLIKTRGQQVTLRCSPKSGHDTVSWYQQALGQGPQFIFQYYEEEERQRGNFPDRFSGHQFPNYSSELNVNALLLGDSALYLCASSYYRARGETQYFGPGTRLLVL.

This rearrangement joins TRBV6-1 to TRBJ1-2, with TRBD1 identical over 7 bases. V lost 1 base and J lost 0; bases outside the gene matches: 2. Germline lookup yields CDR1 MNHNS and CDR2 SASEGT. The CDR3 has 15 amino acids. The CDR3 protein is CASSEGTGANYGYTF. The CDR3, as DNA: TGTGCCAGCAGTGAAGGGACAGGAGCTAACTATGGCTACACCTTC.

The rearrangement links TRBV5-4 to TRBJ2-6; D gene unclear. The CDR3 is made up of 17 amino acids. Germline values: CDR1 SGHNT, CDR2 YYREEE (reference sequence). V was cut by 1 base and J by 1 base, with 12 bases left in between. CDR3 coding DNA: TGTGCCAGCAGCTTGTTGTTTGGAGTTTCTGGGGCCAACGTCCTGACTTTC. Translating it yields CASSLLFGVSGANVLTF.

This clone occurred once. This chain uses TRBV11-3 with TRBJ2-3; 11 nucleotides match TRBD2. V gave up 3 bases and J gave up 4 bases; unmatched junction bases: 9. The CDR3 totals 17 residues. The V gene's germline CDR1 is SGHNT and CDR2 YENEEA. The CDR3, as DNA: TGTGCCAGCAGCTTCCTCGGCTTAGCGGGGGGGGCAGATACGCAGTATTTT. Translating gives CASSFLGLAGGADTQYF. Supplemented by reference TRBV11-3 and TRBJ2-3, the full variable domain reads EAGVVQSPRYKIIEKKQPVAFWCNPISGHNTLYWYLQNLGQGPELLIRYENEEAVDDSQLPKDRFSAERLKGVDSTLKIQPAELGDSAVYLCASSFLGLAGGADTQYFGPGTRLTVL.